This T cell receptor beta chain was profiled in a study of Ad26.COV2.S vaccination and SARS-CoV-2 variants. Whole-study context: Vaccine-arm donor from the placebo-controlled COV1001 Ad26.COV2.S trial.

Sequencing was performed with immunoSEQ multiplex PCR; in TCRdb, only in-frame clones are kept and a portion is missing. The repertoire includes roughly 400,000 clones, around 91% of them detected once, and 1.5% to 2% sits in the top ten. Study results and caveats: CD8+ and CD4+ T cells specific for spike reportedly responded with substantial breadth after vaccination.

Details on this clone: What it binds is not known.

Treatment specified: around 19 received Ad26.COV2.S at low or high dose, single or two shots; 5 received placebo; per-sample allocation not given. Each sample was drawn 63 days after the first injection (of vaccine or placebo). The length of the CDR3 is 15 residues. The germline V gene encodes CDR1 SGHTA and CDR2 FQGNSA. The V and J ends lost 6 bases and 2 bases, in that order; junction bases with no gene match: 7. The chain couples TRBV7-2 to TRBJ2-3; 8 bases map to TRBD2. This TCR was sampled from a person between 18 and 65 years old who received the Ad26.COV2.S COVID-19 vaccine or a placebo. The sample in question was peripheral blood, obtained in a trial of Ad26.COV2.S vaccine versus placebo. The CDR3 nucleotides are TGTGCCAGCAGTCGAATAGCGGGACTCACAGATACGCAGTATTTT. Its translation: CASSRIAGLTDTQYF.